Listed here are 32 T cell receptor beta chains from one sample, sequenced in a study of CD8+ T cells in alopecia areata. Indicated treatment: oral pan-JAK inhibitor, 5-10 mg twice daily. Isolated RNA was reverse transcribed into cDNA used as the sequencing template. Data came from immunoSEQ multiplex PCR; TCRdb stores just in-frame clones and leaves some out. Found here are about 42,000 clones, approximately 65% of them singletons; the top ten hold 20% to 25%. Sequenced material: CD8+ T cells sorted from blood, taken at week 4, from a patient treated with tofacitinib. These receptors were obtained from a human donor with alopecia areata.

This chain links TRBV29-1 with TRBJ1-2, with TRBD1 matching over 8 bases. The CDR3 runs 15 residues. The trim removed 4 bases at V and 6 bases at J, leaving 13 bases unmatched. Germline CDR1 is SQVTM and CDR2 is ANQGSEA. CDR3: CSVVFPGGAKDGYTF. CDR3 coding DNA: TGCAGCGTTGTTTTTCCAGGGGGCGCAAAGGATGGCTACACCTTC.

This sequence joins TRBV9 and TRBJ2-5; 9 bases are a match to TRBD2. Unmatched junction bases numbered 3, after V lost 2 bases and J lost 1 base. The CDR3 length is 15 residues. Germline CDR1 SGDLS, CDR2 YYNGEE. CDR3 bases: TGTGCCAGCAGCGTCGGGACTAGCCTCCAAGAGACCCAGTACTTC. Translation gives CASSVGTSLQETQYF.

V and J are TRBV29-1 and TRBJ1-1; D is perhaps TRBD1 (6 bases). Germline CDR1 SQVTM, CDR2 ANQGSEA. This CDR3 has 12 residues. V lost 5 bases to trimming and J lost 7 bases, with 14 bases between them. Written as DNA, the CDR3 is TGCAGCGTTCACAAGGGGGAAGGTGAAGCTTTCTTT. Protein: CSVHKGEGEAFF. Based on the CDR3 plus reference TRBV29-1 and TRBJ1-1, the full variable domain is SAVISQKPSRDICQRGTSLTIQCQVDSQVTMMFWYRQQPGQSLTLIATANQGSEATYESGFVIDKFPISRPNLTFSTLTVSNMSPEDSSIYLCSVHKGEGEAFFGQGTRLTVV.

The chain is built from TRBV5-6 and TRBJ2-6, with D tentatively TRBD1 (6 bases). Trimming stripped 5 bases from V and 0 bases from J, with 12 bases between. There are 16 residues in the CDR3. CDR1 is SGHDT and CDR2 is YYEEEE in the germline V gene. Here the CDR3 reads CASSSPGASGANVLTF. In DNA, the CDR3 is TGTGCCAGCAGTTCCCCAGGGGCCTCTGGGGCCAACGTCCTGACTTTC.

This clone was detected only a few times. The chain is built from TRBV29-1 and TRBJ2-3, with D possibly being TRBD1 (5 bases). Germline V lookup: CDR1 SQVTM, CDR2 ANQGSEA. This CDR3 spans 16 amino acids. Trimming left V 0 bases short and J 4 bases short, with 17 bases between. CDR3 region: CSVEDRSRVSPDTQYF. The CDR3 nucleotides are TGCAGCGTTGAAGACCGAAGCAGGGTCAGTCCAGATACGCAGTATTTT.

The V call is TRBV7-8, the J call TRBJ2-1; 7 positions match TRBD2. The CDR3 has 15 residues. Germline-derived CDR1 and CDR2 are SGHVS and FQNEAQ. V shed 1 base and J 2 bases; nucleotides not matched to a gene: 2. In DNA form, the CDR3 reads TGTGCCAGCAGCTTAGAGAGCGGGGCCTACAATGAGCAGTTCTTC. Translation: CASSLESGAYNEQFF.

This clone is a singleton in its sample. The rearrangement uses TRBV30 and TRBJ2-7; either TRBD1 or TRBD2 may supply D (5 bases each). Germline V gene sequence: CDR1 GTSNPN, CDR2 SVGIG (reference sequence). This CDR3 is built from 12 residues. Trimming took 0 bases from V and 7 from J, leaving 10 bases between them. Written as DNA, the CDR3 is TGTGCCTGGAGTGTATCCGGGACGGAGCAGTACTTC. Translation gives CAWSVSGTEQYF.

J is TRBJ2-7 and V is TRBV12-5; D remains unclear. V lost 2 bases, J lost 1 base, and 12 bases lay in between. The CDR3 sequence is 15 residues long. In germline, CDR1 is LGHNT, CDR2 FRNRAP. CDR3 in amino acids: CASGLLVGKSYEQYF. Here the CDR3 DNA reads TGTGCTAGTGGTTTGTTGGTAGGGAAATCCTACGAGCAGTACTTC.

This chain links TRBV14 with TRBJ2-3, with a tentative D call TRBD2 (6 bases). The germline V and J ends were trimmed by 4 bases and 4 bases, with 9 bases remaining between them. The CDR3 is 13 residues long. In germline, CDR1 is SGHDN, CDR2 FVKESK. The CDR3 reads CASSLPGADTQYF. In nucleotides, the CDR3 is TGTGCCAGCAGCCTCCCGGGGGCAGATACGCAGTATTTT.

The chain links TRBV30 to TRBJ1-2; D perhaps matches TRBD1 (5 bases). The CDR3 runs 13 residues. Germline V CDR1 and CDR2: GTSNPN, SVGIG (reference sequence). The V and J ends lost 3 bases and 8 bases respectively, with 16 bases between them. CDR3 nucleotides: TGTGCCTGGAGCCAACAAGGAGGGGCCGGCTACACCTTC. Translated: CAWSQQGGAGYTF. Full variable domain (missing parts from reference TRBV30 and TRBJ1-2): SQTIHQWPATLVQPVGSPLSLECTVEGTSNPNLYWYRQAAGRGLQLLFYSVGIGQISSEVPQNLSASRPQDRQFILSSKKLLLSDSGFYLCAWSQQGGAGYTFGSGTRLTVV.

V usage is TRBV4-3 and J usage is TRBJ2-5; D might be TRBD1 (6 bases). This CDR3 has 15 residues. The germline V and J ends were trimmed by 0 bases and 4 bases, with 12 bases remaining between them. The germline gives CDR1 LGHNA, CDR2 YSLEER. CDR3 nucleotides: TGCGCCAGCAGCCAAGATAGTACAGGGATAGAGACCCAGTACTTC. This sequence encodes CASSQDSTGIETQYF.

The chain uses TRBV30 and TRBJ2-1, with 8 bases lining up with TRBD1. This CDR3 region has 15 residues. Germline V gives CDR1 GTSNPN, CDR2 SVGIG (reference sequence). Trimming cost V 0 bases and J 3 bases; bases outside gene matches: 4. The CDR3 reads CAWSVNRGNYNEQFF. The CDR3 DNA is TGTGCCTGGAGTGTTAACAGGGGGAACTACAATGAGCAGTTCTTC.

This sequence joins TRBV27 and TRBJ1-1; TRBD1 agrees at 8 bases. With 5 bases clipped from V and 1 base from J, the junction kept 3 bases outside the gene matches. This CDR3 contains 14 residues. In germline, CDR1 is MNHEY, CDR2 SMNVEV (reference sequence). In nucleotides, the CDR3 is TGTGCCAGCAGTCTCGGACAGGGGAACACTGAAGCTTTCTTT. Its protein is CASSLGQGNTEAFF.

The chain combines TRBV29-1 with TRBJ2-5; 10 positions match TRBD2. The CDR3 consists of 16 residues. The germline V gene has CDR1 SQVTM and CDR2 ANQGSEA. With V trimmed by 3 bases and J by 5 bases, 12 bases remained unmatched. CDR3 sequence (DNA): TGCAGCGTTGACCAGGGAGCGGGGGGGCTCTATGAGACCCAGTACTTC. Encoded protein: CSVDQGAGGLYETQYF.

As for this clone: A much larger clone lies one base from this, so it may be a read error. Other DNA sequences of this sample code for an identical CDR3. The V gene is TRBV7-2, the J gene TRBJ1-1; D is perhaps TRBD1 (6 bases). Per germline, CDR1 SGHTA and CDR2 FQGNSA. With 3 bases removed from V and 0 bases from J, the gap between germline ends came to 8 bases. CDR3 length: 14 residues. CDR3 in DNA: TGTGCCAGCAGCTTCGGACAGATGAACACTGAAGCTTTCTTT. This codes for CASSFGQMNTEAFF.

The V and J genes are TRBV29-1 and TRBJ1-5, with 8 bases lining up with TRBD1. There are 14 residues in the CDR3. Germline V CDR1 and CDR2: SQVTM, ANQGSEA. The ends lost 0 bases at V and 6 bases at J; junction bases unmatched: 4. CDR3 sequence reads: CSVEDGQGGQPQHF. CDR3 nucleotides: TGCAGCGTTGAAGATGGACAGGGCGGTCAGCCCCAGCATTTT.

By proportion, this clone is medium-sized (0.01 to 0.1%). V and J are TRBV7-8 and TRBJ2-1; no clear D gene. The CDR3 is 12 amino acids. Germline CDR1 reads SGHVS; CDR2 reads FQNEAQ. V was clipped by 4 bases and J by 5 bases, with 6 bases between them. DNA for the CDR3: TGTGCCAGCAGCTCTACCAACAATGAGCAGTTCTTC. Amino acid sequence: CASSSTNNEQFF. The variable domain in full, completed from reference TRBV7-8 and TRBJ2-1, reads GAGVSQSPRYKVAKRGQDVALRCDPISGHVSLFWYQQALGQGPEFLTYFQNEAQLDKSGLPSDRFFAERPEGSVSTLKIQRTQQEDSAVYLCASSSTNNEQFFGPGTRLTVL.

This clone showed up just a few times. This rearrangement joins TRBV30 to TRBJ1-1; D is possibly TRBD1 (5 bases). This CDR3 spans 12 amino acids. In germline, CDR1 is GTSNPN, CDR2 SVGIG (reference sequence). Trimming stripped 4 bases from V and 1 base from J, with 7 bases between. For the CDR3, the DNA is TGTGCCTGGAACGGGGGGAACACTGAAGCTTTCTTT. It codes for CAWNGGNTEAFF.

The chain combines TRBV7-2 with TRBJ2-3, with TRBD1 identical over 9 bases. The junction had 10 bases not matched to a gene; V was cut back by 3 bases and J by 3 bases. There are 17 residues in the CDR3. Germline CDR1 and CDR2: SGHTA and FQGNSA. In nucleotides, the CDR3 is TGTGCCAGCAGCTTTGGTTATTGGACAGGGGAGACAGATACGCAGTATTTT. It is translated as CASSFGYWTGETDTQYF.

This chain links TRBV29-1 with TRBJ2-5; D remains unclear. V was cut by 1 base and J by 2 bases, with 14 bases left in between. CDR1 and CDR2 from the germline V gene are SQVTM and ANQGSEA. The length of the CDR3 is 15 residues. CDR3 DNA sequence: TGCAGCGTTGAAGGCTTTGTTGGGAAACAAGAGACCCAGTACTTC. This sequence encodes CSVEGFVGKQETQYF. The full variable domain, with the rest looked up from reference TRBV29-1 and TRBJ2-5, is SAVISQKPSRDICQRGTSLTIQCQVDSQVTMMFWYRQQPGQSLTLIATANQGSEATYESGFVIDKFPISRPNLTFSTLTVSNMSPEDSSIYLCSVEGFVGKQETQYFGPGTRLLVL.

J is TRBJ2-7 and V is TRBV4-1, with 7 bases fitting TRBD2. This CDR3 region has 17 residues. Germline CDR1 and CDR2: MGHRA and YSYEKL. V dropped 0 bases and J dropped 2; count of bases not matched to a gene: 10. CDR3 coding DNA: TGCGCCAGCAGCCAAGATAACCTGGAGGGAGGGGCCTACGAGCAGTACTTC. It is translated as CASSQDNLEGGAYEQYF.

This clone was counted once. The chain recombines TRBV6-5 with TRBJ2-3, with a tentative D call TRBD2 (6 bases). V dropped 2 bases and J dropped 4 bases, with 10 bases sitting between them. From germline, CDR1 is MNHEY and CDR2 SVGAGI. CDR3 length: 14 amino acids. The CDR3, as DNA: TGTGCCAGCAGTTACGGGACTCAAGCAGATACGCAGTATTTT. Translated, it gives CASSYGTQADTQYF.

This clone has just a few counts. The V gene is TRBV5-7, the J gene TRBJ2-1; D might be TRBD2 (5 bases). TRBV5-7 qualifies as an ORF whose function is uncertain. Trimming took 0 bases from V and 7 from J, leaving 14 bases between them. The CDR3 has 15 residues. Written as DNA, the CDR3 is TGTGCCAGCAGCTTGGCGGACTCCCCTAGAAATGAGCAGTTCTTC. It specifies CASSLADSPRNEQFF.

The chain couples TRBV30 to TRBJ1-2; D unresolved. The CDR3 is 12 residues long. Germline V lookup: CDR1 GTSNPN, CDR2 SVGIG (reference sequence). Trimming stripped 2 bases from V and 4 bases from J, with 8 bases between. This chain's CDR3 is CAWSQDVYGYTF. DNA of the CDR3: TGTGCCTGGAGTCAGGACGTCTATGGCTACACCTTC.

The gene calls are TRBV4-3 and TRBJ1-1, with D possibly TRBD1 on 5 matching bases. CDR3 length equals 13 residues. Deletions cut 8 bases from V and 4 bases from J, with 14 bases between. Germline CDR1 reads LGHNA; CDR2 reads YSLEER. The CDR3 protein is CASAGSPVTEAFF. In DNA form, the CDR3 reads TGCGCCAGCGCAGGGAGTCCGGTCACTGAAGCTTTCTTT.

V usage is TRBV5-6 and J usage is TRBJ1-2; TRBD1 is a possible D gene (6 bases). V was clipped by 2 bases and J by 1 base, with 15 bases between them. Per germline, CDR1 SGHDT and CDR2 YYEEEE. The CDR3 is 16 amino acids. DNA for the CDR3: TGTGCCAGCAGCTTCCTCAGAGGGGGAAGTAACTATGGCTACACCTTC. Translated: CASSFLRGGSNYGYTF.

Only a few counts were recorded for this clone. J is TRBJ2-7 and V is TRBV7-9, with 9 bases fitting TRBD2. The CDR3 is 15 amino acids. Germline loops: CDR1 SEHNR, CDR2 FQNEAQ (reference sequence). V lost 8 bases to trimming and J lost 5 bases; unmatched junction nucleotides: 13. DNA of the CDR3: TGTGCCAGCCACCAAGGGGGGACTAGCAGGGACGAGCAGTACTTC. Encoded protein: CASHQGGTSRDEQYF. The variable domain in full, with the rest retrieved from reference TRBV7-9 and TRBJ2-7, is DTGVSQNPRHKITKRGQNVTFRCDPISEHNRLYWYRQTLGQGPEFLTYFQNEAQLEKSRLLSDRFSAERPKGSFSTLEIQRTEQGDSAMYLCASHQGGTSRDEQYFGPGTRLTVT.

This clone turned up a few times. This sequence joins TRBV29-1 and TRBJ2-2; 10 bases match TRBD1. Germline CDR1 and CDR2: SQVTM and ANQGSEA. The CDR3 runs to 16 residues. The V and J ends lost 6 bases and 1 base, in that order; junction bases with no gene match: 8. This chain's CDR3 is CSVGTGESRNTGELFF. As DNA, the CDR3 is TGCAGCGTAGGGACAGGGGAAAGTAGGAACACCGGGGAGCTGTTTTTT.

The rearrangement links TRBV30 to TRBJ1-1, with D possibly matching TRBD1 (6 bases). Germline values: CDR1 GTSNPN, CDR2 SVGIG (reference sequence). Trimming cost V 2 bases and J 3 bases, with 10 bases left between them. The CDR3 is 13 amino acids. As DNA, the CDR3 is TGTGCCTGGAGTAAGACAGGCTACACTGAAGCTTTCTTT. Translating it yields CAWSKTGYTEAFF.

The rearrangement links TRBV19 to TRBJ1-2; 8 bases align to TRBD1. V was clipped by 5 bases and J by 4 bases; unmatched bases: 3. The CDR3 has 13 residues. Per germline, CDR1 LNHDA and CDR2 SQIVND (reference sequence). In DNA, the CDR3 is TGTGCCAGTAGTCCCGGGACAGGCTATGGCTACACCTTC. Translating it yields CASSPGTGYGYTF.

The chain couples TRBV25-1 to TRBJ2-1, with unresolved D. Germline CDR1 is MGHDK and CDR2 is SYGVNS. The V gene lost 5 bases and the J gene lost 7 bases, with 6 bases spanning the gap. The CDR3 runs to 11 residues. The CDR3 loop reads CASSLGNEQFF. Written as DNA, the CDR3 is TGTGCCAGCAGTTTGGGTAATGAGCAGTTCTTC.

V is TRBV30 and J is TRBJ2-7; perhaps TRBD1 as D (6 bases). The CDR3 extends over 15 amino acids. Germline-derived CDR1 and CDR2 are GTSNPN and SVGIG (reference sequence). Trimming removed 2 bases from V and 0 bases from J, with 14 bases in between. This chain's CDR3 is CAWSMGQGSSYEQYF. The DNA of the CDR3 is TGTGCCTGGAGTATGGGGCAGGGGAGCTCCTACGAGCAGTACTTC.